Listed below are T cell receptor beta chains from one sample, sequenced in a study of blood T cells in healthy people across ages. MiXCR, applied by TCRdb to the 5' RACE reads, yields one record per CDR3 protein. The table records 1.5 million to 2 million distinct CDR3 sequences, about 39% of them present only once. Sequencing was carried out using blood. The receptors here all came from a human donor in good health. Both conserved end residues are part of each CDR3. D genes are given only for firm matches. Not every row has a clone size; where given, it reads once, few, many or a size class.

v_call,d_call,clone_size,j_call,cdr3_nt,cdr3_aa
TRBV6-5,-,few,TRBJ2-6,TGTGCCAGCACCATGAGGGCCTCTGGGGCCAACGTCCTGACTTTC,CASTMRASGANVLTF
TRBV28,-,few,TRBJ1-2,TGTGCCAGCAGTTTAAGAGACAGAAACTATGGCTACACCTTC,CASSLRDRNYGYTF
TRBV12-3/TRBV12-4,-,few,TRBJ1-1,TGTGCCAGCAGGGAGTTTGGGGACACTGAAGCTTTCTTT,CASREFGDTEAFF
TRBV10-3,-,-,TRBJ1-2,TGTGCCATCAGTGAAACGATTAACTATGGCTACACCTTC,CAISETINYGYTF
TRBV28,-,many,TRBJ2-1,TGTGCCAGCTCTAGGGGCTATAATGAGCAGTTCTTC,CASSRGYNEQFF
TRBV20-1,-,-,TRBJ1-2,TGCAGTGGTCCGGGGGCCCCTGGCTACACCTTC,CSGPGAPGYTF
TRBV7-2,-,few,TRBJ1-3,TGTGCCAGCAGCTTAGTGGTAGGCGGTCGAAGCACCATATATTTT,CASSLVVGGRSTIYF
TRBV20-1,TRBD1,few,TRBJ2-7,TGCAGTGCTAGAGACGGGGGGACAGGGTTCTACGAGCAGTACTTC,CSARDGGTGFYEQYF
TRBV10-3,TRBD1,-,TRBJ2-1,TGTGCCATCAGTCCCCTTCCGACGGGACAGGGGGGGAATGAGCAGTTCTTC,CAISPLPTGQGGNEQFF
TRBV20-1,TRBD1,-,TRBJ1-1,TGCAGTGCTAGCGACAGGGTTAACACTGAAGCTTTCTTT,CSASDRVNTEAFF
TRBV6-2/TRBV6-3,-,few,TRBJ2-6,TGTGCCACCGAAGCCTGGGATGCTGGGGCCAACGTCCTGACTTTC,CATEAWDAGANVLTF
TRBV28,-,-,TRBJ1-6,TGTGCCAGCAGTTTTGAGGAAAATTCACCCCTCCACTTT,CASSFEENSPLHF
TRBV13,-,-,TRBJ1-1,TGTGCCAGCGACGGAAGGGACACTGAAGCTTTCTTT,CASDGRDTEAFF
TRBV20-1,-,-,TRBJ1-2,TGCAGTGCTACGGGCACAACCCATGGCTACACCTTC,CSATGTTHGYTF
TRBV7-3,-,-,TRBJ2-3,TGTGCCAGCAGCTTAACCCTTGGCACAGATACGCAGTATTTT,CASSLTLGTDTQYF
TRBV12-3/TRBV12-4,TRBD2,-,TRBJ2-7,TGTGCCAGCAGCCCAGCGGGGACGGAGCCTTACGAGCAGTACTTC,CASSPAGTEPYEQYF
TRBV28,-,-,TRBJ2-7,TGTGCCAGCTTCGGACGTGGCTACGAGCAGTACTTC,CASFGRGYEQYF
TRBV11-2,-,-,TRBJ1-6,TGTGCCAGCAGGGAGACAATAGGCAGTTCCTATAATTCACCCCTCCACTTT,CASRETIGSSYNSPLHF
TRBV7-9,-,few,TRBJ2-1,TGTGCCAGCAGCTTAGAGACTCTCGAGCAGTTCTTC,CASSLETLEQFF
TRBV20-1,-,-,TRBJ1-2,TGCAGTGCTAGTACACAGCGGGACGGCTATGACTACACCTTC,CSASTQRDGYDYTF
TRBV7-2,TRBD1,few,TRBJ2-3,TGTGCCAGCAGCTTAGGGGCGGGACAGGCAACTTTTACGCAGTATTTT,CASSLGAGQATFTQYF
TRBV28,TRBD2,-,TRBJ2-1,TGTGCCAGCAGTTTTAGTTTTGGACTAGCGGGAGATGATGAGCAGTTCTTC,CASSFSFGLAGDDEQFF
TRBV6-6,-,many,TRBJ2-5,TGTGCCAGCAAAGATGACCTAGCTCCCGGGACCCAGTACTTC,CASKDDLAPGTQYF
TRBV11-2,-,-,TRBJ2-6,TGTGCCAGCAGGATTCCAGGGCCTGGGGCCAACGTCCTGACTTTC,CASRIPGPGANVLTF